A single sample gave rise to the 22 T cell receptor beta chains below, sequenced in a study of lymphopenia after photon versus proton radiotherapy. Libraries were prepared by immunoSEQ multiplex PCR; TCRdb keeps only in-frame clonotypes and omits some of them. Of some 76,000 clones listed, 85% to 95% are singletons. The sequenced sample was peripheral blood, obtained from a patient treated with photon-based radiotherapy. The receptors stem from a woman in her thirties or forties with cholangiocarcinoma.

This chain links TRBV19 with TRBJ1-5; D perhaps matches TRBD1 (5 bases). Germline lookup yields CDR1 LNHDA and CDR2 SQIVND (reference sequence). CDR3 length: 18 amino acids. Trimming shortened V by 6 bases and J by 6 bases, and 27 bases separated the two germline ends. The CDR3, as DNA: TGTGCCAGTAGGAAAACTACCGGGACCCAGGGAGGTGTTCAGCCCCAGCATTTT. As protein: CASRKTTGTQGGVQPQHF.

V and J are TRBV21-1 and TRBJ2-7; TRBD1, the D gene given by the table, was not confirmed from the DNA. TRBV21-1 has pseudogene status. The CDR3 is 15 residues long. CDR3 nucleotide sequence: TGTGCCAGCAGCGTCCCGGGACAGGGGGCGTGGGAGCAGTACTTC. It translates to CASSVPGQGAWEQYF.

This chain connects TRBV7-3 to TRBJ2-7; TRBD1 is a possible D gene (5 bases). CDR3 length: 12 residues. CDR1 and CDR2 (germline): SGHTA, FQGTGA. With 0 bases removed from V and 6 bases from J, the gap between germline ends came to 6 bases. Here the CDR3 DNA reads TGTGCCAGCAGCTTAACAGGGGTCGAGCAGTACTTC. This codes for CASSLTGVEQYF.

This rearrangement joins TRBV6-5 to TRBJ2-7; possibly TRBD1 for D (5 bases). The CDR3 spans 15 residues. The germline gives CDR1 MNHEY, CDR2 SVGAGI. V shed 0 bases and J shed 3 bases, with 12 bases lying between them. The CDR3 loop reads CASSYSGQGIYEQYF. CDR3 bases: TGTGCCAGCAGTTACTCAGGGCAGGGTATCTACGAGCAGTACTTC.

V is TRBV7-9 and J is TRBJ2-1; no firm D call. This CDR3 has 15 amino acids. Germline-derived CDR1 and CDR2 are SEHNR and FQNEAQ (reference sequence). V was cut by 1 base and J by 9 bases, with 16 bases left in between. CDR3 amino acids: CASSLVLLGSGEQFF. In DNA form, the CDR3 reads TGTGCCAGCAGCTTAGTTCTTCTTGGTTCGGGTGAGCAGTTCTTC. The full variable domain, in which reference TRBV7-9 and TRBJ2-1 provide the parts outside the CDR3, is DTGVSQNPRHKITKRGQNVTFRCDPISEHNRLYWYRQTLGQGPEFLTYFQNEAQLEKSRLLSDRFSAERPKGSFSTLEIQRTEQGDSAMYLCASSLVLLGSGEQFFGPGTRLTVL.

V gene TRBV5-1 combines with J gene TRBJ2-1; TRBD1 agrees at 7 bases. Unmatched junction bases numbered 3, after V lost 0 bases and J lost 0 bases. CDR1 is SGHRS, CDR2 YFSETQ, per germline. The CDR3 sequence is 16 residues long. The CDR3 protein is CASSLGDRVSYNEQFF. Written as DNA, the CDR3 is TGCGCCAGCAGCTTGGGAGACAGGGTCTCCTACAATGAGCAGTTCTTC.

This chain connects TRBV7-2 to TRBJ2-7, with no clear D. Looked up from germline, CDR1 is SGHTA and CDR2 is FQGNSA. Trimming removed 3 bases from V and 0 bases from J, with 12 bases in between. The CDR3 contains 15 residues. The CDR3 sequence: CASSFSGYSSYEQYF. For the CDR3, the DNA is TGTGCCAGCAGCTTTTCAGGTTATAGCTCCTACGAGCAGTACTTC.

This chain links TRBV19 with TRBJ1-2, with 9 bases identical to TRBD1. V trimming: 0 bases; J trimming: 7 bases; junction bases outside the gene matches: 9. The CDR3 sequence is 16 residues long. Germline assignment: CDR1 LNHDA and CDR2 SQIVND (reference sequence). CDR3 sequence (DNA): TGTGCCAGTAGTATAGAACAGGGGGCGCCGGTATCTGGCTACACCTTC. Translating gives CASSIEQGAPVSGYTF.

The chain carries TRBV5-1 and TRBJ2-3; 8 nucleotides line up with TRBD2. Germline values: CDR1 SGHRS, CDR2 YFSETQ. The CDR3 is 15 amino acids. V was clipped by 1 base and J by 0 bases; unmatched bases: 1. CDR3 in DNA: TGCGCCAGCAGCTTGCCTAGCGGGAGCACAGATACGCAGTATTTT. Protein: CASSLPSGSTDTQYF.

V gene TRBV6-5 combines with J gene TRBJ2-1; no clear D. The CDR3 contains 15 residues. V lost 8 bases, J lost 0 bases, and 14 bases lay in between. Per germline, CDR1 MNHEY and CDR2 SVGAGI. The DNA for the CDR3 is TGTGCCAGCCGAACCAGGATTCGCTCCTACAATGAGCAGTTCTTC. It translates to CASRTRIRSYNEQFF.

The rearrangement joins TRBV27 to TRBJ2-1; TRBD2 matches 10 bases. Trimming at V came to 8 bases and at J to 2 bases, leaving 3 bases not matched to a gene. Germline V lookup: CDR1 MNHEY, CDR2 SMNVEV (reference sequence). CDR3 size: 14 residues. This CDR3 reads CASRGTSAYNEQFF. In nucleotides, the CDR3 is TGTGCCAGCCGCGGGACTAGCGCCTACAATGAGCAGTTCTTC.

This clone was picked up one time. The chain recombines TRBV10-3 with TRBJ2-5, with TRBD2 matching over 7 bases. Germline V gene lookup returns CDR1 ENHRY and CDR2 SYGVKD. V dropped 0 bases and J dropped 0; count of bases not matched to a gene: 7. The CDR3 covers 17 residues. The DNA for the CDR3 is TGTGCCATCAGTGAGTCGAGTCTAGCGGAGTACCAAGAGACCCAGTACTTC. It encodes CAISESSLAEYQETQYF.

With regard to this clone: Sequence at one end of the junction differs from germline and may be a read error. The genes are TRBV6-5 and TRBJ2-7; TRBD2 aligns across 9 bases. CDR1 is MNHEY, CDR2 SVGAGI, per germline. CDR3 length equals 15 residues. CDR3 sequence (DNA): TGTGCCAGCAGTCCTAAAGCGGGAGGCTCCCACGAGCAGTACTTC. It encodes CASSPKAGGSHEQYF.

The chain's CDR3 is CASSENRFSGNTIYF. DNA of the CDR3: TGTGCCAGCAGCGAAAACAGGTTCTCTGGAAACACCATATATTTT. This rearrangement joins TRBV11-2 to TRBJ1-3, with D possibly being TRBD1 (5 bases). V was trimmed by 5 bases and J by 0 bases, leaving 11 bases between them. The germline gives CDR1 SGHAT, CDR2 FQNNGV. CDR3 length: 15 residues.

This clone was seen only once. The chain joins TRBV9 to TRBJ1-1, with D perhaps matching TRBD1 (5 bases). The V end lost 3 bases, the J end lost 6 bases, and 15 bases lay between the germline ends. Germline V lookup: CDR1 SGDLS, CDR2 YYNGEE. This CDR3 region has 14 residues. CDR3 in amino acids: CASSAEGDWAEAFF. CDR3 in DNA: TGTGCCAGCAGCGCAGAAGGGGATTGGGCTGAAGCTTTCTTT.

This chain connects TRBV29-1 to TRBJ1-2, with 12 bases lining up with TRBD1. Trimming took 5 bases from V and 0 from J; bases not matched to a gene: 7. Germline V gene data show CDR1 as SQVTM and CDR2 as ANQGSEA. This CDR3 region has 16 residues. CDR3 protein: CSVSRDRGLANYGYTF. CDR3 nucleotide sequence: TGCAGCGTTTCCCGGGACAGGGGGCTAGCTAACTATGGCTACACCTTC.

The rearrangement joins TRBV28 to TRBJ1-3; possible D gene TRBD1, 5 bases. V was clipped by 3 bases and J by 0 bases, with 9 bases between them. This CDR3 is built from 15 residues. CDR1 MDHEN and CDR2 SYDVKM come from the germline V gene. CDR3 residues: CASSLGLDSGNTIYF. The CDR3 coding sequence is TGTGCCAGCAGTTTGGGACTTGACTCTGGAAACACCATATATTTT.

The V gene is TRBV11-1, the J gene TRBJ2-1; D is unresolved. Trimming removed 1 base at V and 10 bases at J, with 8 bases between. Germline V gives CDR1 SGHAT, CDR2 FQDESV (reference sequence). The CDR3 is made up of 12 amino acids. The CDR3 nucleotides are TGTGCCAGCAGCTTAGGGGTTGCCGAGCAGTTCTTC. This sequence encodes CASSLGVAEQFF.

The V and J genes are TRBV6-5 and TRBJ1-5; D not resolved. The V and J ends lost 5 bases and 0 bases respectively, with 11 bases between them. This CDR3 contains 15 residues. CDR1 and CDR2 (germline): MNHEY, SVGAGI. The CDR3 loop is CASSIGRGSNQPQHF. DNA of the CDR3: TGTGCCAGCAGTATCGGGCGGGGTAGCAATCAGCCCCAGCATTTT.

This clone is categorized as medium-sized. The rearrangement links TRBV4-1 to TRBJ1-1; TRBD1 might be the D (5 bases). The CDR3 extends over 12 amino acids. V gave up 0 bases and J gave up 7 bases, with 6 bases separating them. In germline, CDR1 is MGHRA, CDR2 YSYEKL. The CDR3 sequence: CASSQEDSEAFF. In DNA, the CDR3 is TGCGCCAGCAGCCAAGAAGACAGTGAAGCTTTCTTT.

The rearrangement uses TRBV9 and TRBJ2-2; tentatively, D is TRBD1 or TRBD2 (5 bases each). Germline-derived CDR1 and CDR2 are SGDLS and YYNGEE. V gave up 3 bases and J gave up 0 bases, with 15 bases separating them. CDR3 length equals 17 residues. CDR3: CASSAREGVTNTGELFF. The CDR3 region has the DNA TGTGCCAGCAGCGCCCGGGAAGGGGTAACGAACACCGGGGAGCTGTTTTTT.

This sequence joins TRBV6-5 and TRBJ2-7; 8 bases line up with TRBD1. The CDR3 has 13 residues. V lost 5 bases to trimming and J lost 4 bases; unmatched junction nucleotides: 4. Germline-derived CDR1 and CDR2 are MNHEY and SVGAGI. The DNA of the CDR3 is TGTGCCAGCAGTGGCGACAGGGGTTACGAGCAGTACTTC. Translated, it gives CASSGDRGYEQYF.